The clone carrying this TCR beta chain was seen more than once but under ten times. As yet, its antigen is unknown. The protocol was immunoSEQ multiplex PCR, while the TCRdb copy is restricted to in-frame clones and leaves out a portion. Found here are about 1 million clones, around 74% of them singletons; the top ten hold about 1.5%. The data originate from a study of shared clonotypes between healthy human individuals. Study background: Three CD4 naive, three CD4 memory, two CD8 naive and one CD8 memory plate were used per donor. Notes on the study in general: Among several donors, about 5% of naive CD4 clonotypes were found in common.

This TCR came from a man between 18 and 29 years old in good health. What was sequenced was memory CD4+ T cells sorted from blood. Subset noted: CD45RA-negative fraction.

The CDR3 loop is CASSDVAGAYEQYF. The CDR3 region has the DNA TGTGCCAGCAGCGACGTGGCAGGGGCCTACGAGCAGTACTTC. The chain recombines TRBV6-6 with TRBJ2-7; the D gene is possibly TRBD1 (6 bases). CDR1 and CDR2 from the germline V gene are MNHNY and SVGAGI (reference sequence). V gave up 6 bases and J gave up 2 bases, with 14 bases separating them. CDR3 size: 14 residues.